The following is a T cell receptor beta chain sequence with its context. Its antigen remains unknown. PCR involved 60 Vbeta and 13 Jbeta primers. Clones were read by immunoSEQ multiplex PCR, and TCRdb kept only the in-frame ones, dropping some. Counted here are around 100,000 clones, 78% occurring once; the ten biggest clones make up under 2%. CDR1 MNHEY and CDR2 SMNVEV come from the germline V gene (reference sequence). CDR3 length equals 14 residues. V was pared by 6 bases and J by 6 bases, with 10 bases of the junction left unmatched. The record originates from a study of cytomegalovirus exposure and HLA in healthy donors. Study-wide results and limits: Across donors, most TCRs were seen rarely, yet some public ones were widespread. Productive status was seen about 90% or about 30% of the time for most TCR beta V segments in an earlier analysis.

V gene TRBV27 combines with J gene TRBJ1-2; TRBD1 matches 7 bases. Sample: PBMCs. The source of this sequence is a woman aged 35 to 49 in good health and CMV-seronegative. CDR3 sequence (DNA): TGTGCCAGCAGGTACAGGGGAATTGCGAATGGCTACACCTTC. Amino acid sequence: CASRYRGIANGYTF.